The source of this TCR beta chain is a study of immune cell composition in non-small cell lung cancer. The study's findings and limits: Lung adenocarcinomas had lower top 10 clone scores and clonality than squamous tumours.

Turning to this clone: Its antigen is unidentified.

DNA was extracted from unsorted cell suspensions stored frozen. The protocol was immunoSEQ multiplex PCR, while the TCRdb copy is restricted to in-frame clones and leaves out a portion. The sample yields roughly 4,400 clones, roughly 80% seen once. Sequenced input: lung tumor tissue. The TCR was taken from a human donor with non-small cell lung cancer.

CDR3 sequence (DNA): TGTGCCAGCAGCGCCGCGGGACTATCCAATGAGCAGTTCTTC. Protein sequence: CASSAAGLSNEQFF. V gene TRBV7-2 combines with J gene TRBJ2-1; 7 positions match TRBD2. Trimming at V came to 5 bases and at J to 6 bases, leaving 7 bases not matched to a gene. The CDR3 spans 14 residues. Germline V gives CDR1 SGHTA, CDR2 FQGNSA.